These T cell receptor beta chains were read from a single sample in a study of OX40 agonist ivuxolimab in advanced cancers. Data came from immunoSEQ multiplex PCR; TCRdb stores just in-frame clones and leaves some out. Here the sample spans approximately 84,000 clones, approximately 89% being singletons. Sequences were derived from CD4+ or CD8+ T cells sorted from blood, sampled in a trial of the OX40 agonist ivuxolimab. These receptors were obtained from an adult with an advanced solid tumor such as melanoma, head and neck, liver or kidney cancer. The CDR3 runs from the conserved cysteine through the conserved F or W. A D gene is named only where the DNA matches it firmly. Only some rows state a clone size, as once, few, many or a class for expanded clones.

j_call d_call v_call clone_size cdr3_nt cdr3_aa
TRBJ2-3 - TRBV5-1 - TGCGCCAGCAGCTTGGGTCAGGCTCCAGATACGCAGTATTTT CASSLGQAPDTQYF
TRBJ2-4 TRBD1 TRBV5-1 - TGCGCCAGCAGCCTACAGGGGGGCAAAAACATTCAGTACTTC CASSLQGGKNIQYF
TRBJ2-1 TRBD2 TRBV10-2 - TGCGCCAGCAGAAATCTCGGGACTAGCGGGTCTGGCGAGCAGTTCTTC CASRNLGTSGSGEQFF
TRBJ1-6 - TRBV2 - TGTGCCAACCAGGGGCCCGACGGCAGTTCACCCCTCCACTTT CANQGPDGSSPLHF
TRBJ2-3 - TRBV2 - TGTGCCAGCAGTTTAGCCTCAGATACGCAGTATTTT CASSLASDTQYF
TRBJ2-2 TRBD2 TRBV27 - TGTGCCAGCAGTCCCAGGACTAGCGATACCGGGGAGCTGTTTTTT CASSPRTSDTGELFF
TRBJ2-3 TRBD2 TRBV4-3 - TGCGCCAGCAGCCAAGGACTAGCGGGAGGGCCTCGCACAGATACGCAGTATTTT CASSQGLAGGPRTDTQYF
TRBJ1-1 - TRBV7-2 few TGTGCCAGCAGCCCCCAGGTGGGATTGAACACTGAAGCTTTCTTT CASSPQVGLNTEAFF
TRBJ2-5 - TRBV7-2 few TGTGCCAGCAGCATCGGGGTCCAAGAGACCCAGTACTTC CASSIGVQETQYF
TRBJ2-7 - TRBV5-1 - TGCGCCAGCAGCCCCTATGATCCGGGAGGGGGCAACGAGCAGTACTTC CASSPYDPGGGNEQYF
TRBJ2-2 TRBD1 TRBV6-6 - TGTGCCAGCCCGGGACAGGGAGGTTCCGGGGAGCTGTTTTTT CASPGQGGSGELFF
TRBJ1-6 TRBD1 TRBV5-1 - TGCGCCAGCAGCCCGCGGGACAGACTAAATTCACCCCTCCACTTT CASSPRDRLNSPLHF
TRBJ1-2 TRBD1 TRBV2 - TGTGCCAGCTCACAGGGGGCGCAGAGCTATGGCTACACCTTC CASSQGAQSYGYTF
TRBJ1-6 TRBD1 TRBV6-1 few TGTGCCAGCAGTGGTGTGGGACAGAATTCACCCCTCCACTTT CASSGVGQNSPLHF
TRBJ2-3 TRBD1 TRBV29-1 - TGCAGCGTTGGCGGGACAGGGGGGATAGATACGCAGTATTTT CSVGGTGGIDTQYF
TRBJ1-1 - TRBV7-3 - TGTGCCAGCAGCTTATCTCTGAACACTGAAGCTTTCTTT CASSLSLNTEAFF
TRBJ1-2 TRBD1 TRBV5-1 - TGCGCCAGCAGCCGACAGGGACGAGCCGACTATGGCTACACCTTC CASSRQGRADYGYTF
TRBJ1-2 - TRBV4-2 - TGTGCCAGCAGCCCCACGAGGGGCAGGGAAGGAACCAACTATGGCTACACCTTC CASSPTRGREGTNYGYTF
TRBJ2-3 TRBD2 TRBV27 - TGTGCCAGTAAGCGGGGATTGGCGGCAGATACGCAGTATTTT CASKRGLAADTQYF
TRBJ2-1 - TRBV28 - TGTGCCAGCGGCGGCACAAACAATGAGCAGTTCTTC CASGGTNNEQFF
TRBJ2-7 - TRBV19 - TGTGCCAGTAGTATTCCAGGCAGGGGAGGCTACGAGCAGTACTTC CASSIPGRGGYEQYF
TRBJ1-2 TRBD1 TRBV5-6 - TGTGCCAGCAGCGACAGGGGTTATGGCTACACCTTC CASSDRGYGYTF
TRBJ2-1 - TRBV2 - TGTGCCAGTCTCAGCCAGAGCTCCTACAATGAGCAGTTCTTC CASLSQSSYNEQFF